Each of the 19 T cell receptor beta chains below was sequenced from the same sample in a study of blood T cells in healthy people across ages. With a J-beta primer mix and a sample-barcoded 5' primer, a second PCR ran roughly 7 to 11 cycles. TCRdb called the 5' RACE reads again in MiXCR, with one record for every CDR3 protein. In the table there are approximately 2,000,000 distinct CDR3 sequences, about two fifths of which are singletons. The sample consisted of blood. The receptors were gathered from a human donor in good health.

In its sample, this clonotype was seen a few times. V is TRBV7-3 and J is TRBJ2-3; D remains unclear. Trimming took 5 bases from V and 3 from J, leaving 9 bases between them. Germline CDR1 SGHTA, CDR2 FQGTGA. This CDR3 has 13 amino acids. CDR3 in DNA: TGTGCCAGCAGCCCCGTCCCAACAGATACGCAGTATTTT. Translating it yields CASSPVPTDTQYF.

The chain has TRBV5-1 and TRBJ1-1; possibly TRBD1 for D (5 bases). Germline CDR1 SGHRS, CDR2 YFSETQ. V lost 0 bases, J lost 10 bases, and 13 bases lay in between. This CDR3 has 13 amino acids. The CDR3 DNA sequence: TGCGCCAGCAGCTTGGCCCCACAGGCCCCAGCTTTCTTT. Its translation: CASSLAPQAPAFF.

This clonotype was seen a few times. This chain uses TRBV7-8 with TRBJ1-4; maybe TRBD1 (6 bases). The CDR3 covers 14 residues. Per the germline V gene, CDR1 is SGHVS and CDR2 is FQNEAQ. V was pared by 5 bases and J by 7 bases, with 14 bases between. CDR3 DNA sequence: TGTGCCAGCAGCAAGGACAGCACCGGTGAAAAACTGTTTTTT. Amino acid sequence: CASSKDSTGEKLFF.

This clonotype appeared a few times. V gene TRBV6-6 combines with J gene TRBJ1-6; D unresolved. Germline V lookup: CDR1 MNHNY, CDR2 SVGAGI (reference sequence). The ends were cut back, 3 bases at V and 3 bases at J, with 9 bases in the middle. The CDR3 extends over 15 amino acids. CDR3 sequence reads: CASSYGYSYNSPLHF. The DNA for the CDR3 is TGTGCCAGCAGTTATGGGTACAGCTATAATTCACCCCTCCACTTT.

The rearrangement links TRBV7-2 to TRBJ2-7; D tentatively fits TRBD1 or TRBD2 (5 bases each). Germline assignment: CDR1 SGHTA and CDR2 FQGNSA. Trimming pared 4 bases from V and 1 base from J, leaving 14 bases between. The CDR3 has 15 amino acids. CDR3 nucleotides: TGTGCCAGCAGCTCAACCGGGACCCGTTCCTACGAGCAGTACTTC. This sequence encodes CASSSTGTRSYEQYF.

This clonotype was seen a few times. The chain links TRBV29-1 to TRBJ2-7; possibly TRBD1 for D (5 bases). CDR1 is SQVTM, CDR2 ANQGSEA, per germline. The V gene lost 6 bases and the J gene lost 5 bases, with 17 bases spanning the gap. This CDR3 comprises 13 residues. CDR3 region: CSVELGAGNEQYF. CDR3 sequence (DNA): TGCAGCGTCGAGCTTGGGGCAGGGAACGAGCAGTACTTC.

CDR3 DNA: TGTGCCAGCAGTGAACTAAAGGGGGGTCCGCCCGAGGAGCAGTTCTTC. Its translation: CASSELKGGPPEEQFF. This chain uses TRBV6-1 with TRBJ2-1, with D perhaps assigned TRBD1 or TRBD2 (6 bases each). V dropped 2 bases and J dropped 10 bases, with 21 bases sitting between them. This CDR3 region has 16 residues. From germline, CDR1 is MNHNS and CDR2 SASEGT.

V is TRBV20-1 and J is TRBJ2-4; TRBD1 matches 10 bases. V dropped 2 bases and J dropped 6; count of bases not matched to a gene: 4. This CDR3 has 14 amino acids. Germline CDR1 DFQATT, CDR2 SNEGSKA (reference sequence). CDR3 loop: CSARNRDRGNIQYF. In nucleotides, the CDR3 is TGCAGTGCTAGAAACCGGGACAGGGGAAACATTCAGTACTTC.

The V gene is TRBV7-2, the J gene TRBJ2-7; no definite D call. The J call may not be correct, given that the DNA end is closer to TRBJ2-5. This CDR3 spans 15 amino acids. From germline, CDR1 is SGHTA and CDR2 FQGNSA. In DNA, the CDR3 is TGTGCCAGCAGCTTGACTCCTCCAAGGCTCGAGACCCAGTACTTC. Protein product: CASSLTPPRLETQYF.

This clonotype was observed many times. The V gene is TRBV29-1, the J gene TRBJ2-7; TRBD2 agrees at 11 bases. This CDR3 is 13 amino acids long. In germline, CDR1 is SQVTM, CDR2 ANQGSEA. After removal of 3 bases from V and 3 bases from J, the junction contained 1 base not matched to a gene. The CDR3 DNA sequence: TGCAGCGTTGATCTAGCGGGGGGCTACGAGCAGTACTTC. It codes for CSVDLAGGYEQYF.

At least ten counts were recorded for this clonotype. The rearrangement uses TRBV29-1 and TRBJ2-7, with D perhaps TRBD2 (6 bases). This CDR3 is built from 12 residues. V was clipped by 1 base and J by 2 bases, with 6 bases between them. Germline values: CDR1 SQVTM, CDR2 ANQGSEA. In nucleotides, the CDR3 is TGCAGCGTTGAAGCGGGGGCCTACGAGCAGTACTTC. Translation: CSVEAGAYEQYF.

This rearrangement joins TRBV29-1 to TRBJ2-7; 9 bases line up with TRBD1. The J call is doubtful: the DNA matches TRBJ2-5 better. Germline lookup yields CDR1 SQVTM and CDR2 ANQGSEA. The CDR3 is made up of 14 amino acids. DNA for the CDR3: TGCAGCGTTGCAGGGACAGGGAAGCCGGAGACCCAGTACTTC. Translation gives CSVAGTGKPETQYF.

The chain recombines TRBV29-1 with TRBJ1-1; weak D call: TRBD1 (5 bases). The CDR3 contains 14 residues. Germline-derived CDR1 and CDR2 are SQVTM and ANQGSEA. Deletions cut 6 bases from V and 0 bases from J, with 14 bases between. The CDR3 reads CSVGPGPMNTEAFF. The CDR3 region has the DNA TGCAGCGTCGGACCGGGACCGATGAACACTGAAGCTTTCTTT.

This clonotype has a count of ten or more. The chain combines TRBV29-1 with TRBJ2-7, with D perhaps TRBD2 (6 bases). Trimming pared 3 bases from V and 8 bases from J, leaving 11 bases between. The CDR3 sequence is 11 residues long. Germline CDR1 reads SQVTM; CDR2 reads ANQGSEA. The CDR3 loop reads CSVEVGGKQYF. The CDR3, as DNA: TGCAGCGTTGAGGTGGGGGGAAAGCAGTACTTC.

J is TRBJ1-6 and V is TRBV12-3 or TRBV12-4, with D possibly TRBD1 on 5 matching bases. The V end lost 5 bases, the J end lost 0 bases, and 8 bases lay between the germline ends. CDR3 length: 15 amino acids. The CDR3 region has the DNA TGTGCCAGCAGTGGGGCTAGCTCCTATAATTCACCCCTCCACTTT. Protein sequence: CASSGASSYNSPLHF.

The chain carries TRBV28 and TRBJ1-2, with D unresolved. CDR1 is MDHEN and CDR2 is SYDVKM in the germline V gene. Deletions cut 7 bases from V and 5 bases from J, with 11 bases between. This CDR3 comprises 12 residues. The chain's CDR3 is CASKNSEYGYTF. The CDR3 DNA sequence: TGTGCCAGCAAAAATAGCGAGTATGGCTACACCTTC.

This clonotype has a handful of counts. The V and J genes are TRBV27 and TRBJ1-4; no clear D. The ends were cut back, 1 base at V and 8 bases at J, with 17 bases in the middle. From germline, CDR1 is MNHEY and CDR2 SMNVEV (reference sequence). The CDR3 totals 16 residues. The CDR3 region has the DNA TGTGCCAGCAGTTTATTCCGTCTGGGAGGCAACGAAAAACTGTTTTTT. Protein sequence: CASSLFRLGGNEKLFF.

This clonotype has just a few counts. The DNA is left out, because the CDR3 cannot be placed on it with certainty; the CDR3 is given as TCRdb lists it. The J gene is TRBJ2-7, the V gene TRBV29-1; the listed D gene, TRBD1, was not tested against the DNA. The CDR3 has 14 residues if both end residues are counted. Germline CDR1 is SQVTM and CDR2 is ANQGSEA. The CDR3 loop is CSVRFGGSAYEQYF.

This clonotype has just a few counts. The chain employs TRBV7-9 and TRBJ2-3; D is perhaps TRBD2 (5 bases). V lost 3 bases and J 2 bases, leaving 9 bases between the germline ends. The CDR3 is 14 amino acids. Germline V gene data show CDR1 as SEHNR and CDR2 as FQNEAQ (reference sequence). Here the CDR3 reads CASSFIRDTDTQYF. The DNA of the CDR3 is TGTGCCAGCAGCTTTATACGGGACACAGATACGCAGTATTTT.